This TCR beta chain emerged from a study of cytomegalovirus exposure and HLA in healthy donors. Study-wide findings and caveats: A later analysis reportedly found that, within productive TCRs, an Asian-associated ancestry cluster had fewer N-insertions than the mean observed across the approximately 700 donors.

With regard to this clone: Its target is unknown.

It was with 60 Vbeta and 13 Jbeta primers that the PCR ran. Sequencing used immunoSEQ multiplex PCR; TCRdb keeps in-frame clones, though not all of them. The table records around 80,000 clones, about 78% of them present only once. The sample was PBMCs. This sequence was found in a man in his forties in good health and CMV-seronegative.

The chain's CDR3 is CASSPRGTGSYNEQFF. The CDR3 DNA follows: TGCGCCAGCAGCCCCCGAGGGACAGGGTCGTACAATGAGCAGTTCTTC. V gene TRBV5-1 combines with J gene TRBJ2-1, with 9 bases fitting TRBD1. This CDR3 region has 16 residues. Germline CDR1 and CDR2: SGHRS and YFSETQ. V lost 4 bases to trimming and J lost 4 bases; unmatched junction nucleotides: 9.